The rows below give T cell receptor beta chains drawn from one sample of a study of shared clonotypes between healthy human individuals. Clones were read by immunoSEQ multiplex PCR, and TCRdb kept only the in-frame ones, dropping some. The sample consists of roughly 1,100,000 clones, about 70% of them appearing once. The sequencing sample was made of memory CD4+ T cells sorted from blood. These receptors all stem from a man aged 18 to 30 in good health. CDR3s include the opening cysteine and the closing phenylalanine or tryptophan. D genes are given only for firm matches. Some rows mark clone size as missing; the rest say once, few, many or name a class of expanded clone.

J | D | V | size | DNA | CDR3
TRBJ1-6 | TRBD1 | TRBV30 | NA | TGTGCCTGGAGTACCTGGACAGGGGGCTTCTATAATTCACCCCTCCACTTT | CAWSTWTGGFYNSPLHF
TRBJ1-3 | NA | TRBV30 | NA | TGTGCCTGGAAAGGTAGAGAGGGCTACTCTGGAAACACCATATATTTT | CAWKGREGYSGNTIYF
TRBJ2-7 | TRBD1 | TRBV5-5 | NA | TGTGCCAGCAGCTTGCAGGGGGTCTATGGGAACGAGCAGTACTTC | CASSLQGVYGNEQYF
TRBJ2-2 | NA | TRBV18 | NA | TGTGCCAGCTCGCTAACCGCGTCGGGGGCCGGGGAGCTGTTTTTT | CASSLTASGAGELFF
TRBJ1-6 | TRBD1 | TRBV27 | few | TGTGCCAGCAGTGCGGACAGGGCTTCACCCCTCCACTTT | CASSADRASPLHF
TRBJ1-5 | TRBD1 | TRBV6-1 | NA | TGTGCCAGCAGGAGGACAGGGGCTGGCAATCAGCCCCAGCATTTT | CASRRTGAGNQPQHF
TRBJ2-1 | TRBD1 | TRBV5-1 | NA | TGCGCCAGCAGCATCCGGACAGGGCACAACAATGAGCAGTTCTTC | CASSIRTGHNNEQFF
TRBJ1-2 | NA | TRBV7-8 | NA | TGTGCCAGCAGCCCGGGCAGGGGAGCGGTCTATGGCTACACCTTC | CASSPGRGAVYGYTF
TRBJ1-5 | NA | TRBV7-2 | many | TGTGCCAGCAGCTTAGGCAGGGAGGGGAATCAGCCCCAGCATTTT | CASSLGREGNQPQHF
TRBJ2-2 | NA | TRBV5-1 | NA | TGCGCCAGCAGCTCTACCGGGGAGCTGTTTTTT | CASSSTGELFF
TRBJ2-3 | NA | TRBV2 | NA | TGTGCCAGCAGACTAGGACTTAGCACAGATACGCAGTATTTT | CASRLGLSTDTQYF
TRBJ2-3 | NA | TRBV6-4 | NA | TGTGCCAGCAGTGATTCGGGGGGCTATACGCAGTATTTT | CASSDSGGYTQYF
TRBJ2-1 | TRBD2 | TRBV16 | NA | TGTGCCAGCAGCCCCTCCCGACTAGCGGGAGTCTCTGAGCAGTTCTTC | CASSPSRLAGVSEQFF
TRBJ2-7 | TRBD1 | TRBV10-3 | NA | TGTGCCATCAGTGCTGGACAGGCCGACGAGCAGTACTTC | CAISAGQADEQYF
TRBJ1-1 | NA | TRBV28 | few | TGTGCCAGCAGTCAACTCAAGACCGAAGCTTTCTTT | CASSQLKTEAFF
TRBJ2-7 | TRBD2 | TRBV5-1 | few | TGCGCCAGCAGCCCGGGACTAGCGGGAAGCTCCTACGAGCAGTACTTC | CASSPGLAGSSYEQYF